Below, 11 T cell receptor beta chains from the same sample are listed, as sequenced in a study of OX40 agonist ivuxolimab in advanced cancers. Only in-frame clones appear in the TCRdb table, and some are missing; sequencing was by immunoSEQ multiplex PCR. The sample holds 62,000 or so clones, 91% seen once. Sequenced here: CD4+ or CD8+ T cells sorted from blood, sampled in a trial of the OX40 agonist ivuxolimab. These receptors were collected from an adult with an advanced solid tumor such as melanoma, head and neck, liver or kidney cancer.

The sample holds one count of this clone. V is TRBV29-1 and J is TRBJ2-5; no definite D call. The CDR3 extends over 12 amino acids. Trimming pared 6 bases from V and 0 bases from J, leaving 8 bases between. CDR1 is SQVTM, CDR2 ANQGSEA, per germline. The DNA of the CDR3 is TGCAGCGTAGAACAATACCAAGAGACCCAGTACTTC. Translation gives CSVEQYQETQYF.

The chain combines TRBV19 with TRBJ2-3; unclear D gene. The germline gives CDR1 LNHDA, CDR2 SQIVND (reference sequence). Trimming removed 4 bases at V and 0 bases at J, with 8 bases between. The CDR3 consists of 14 residues. DNA of the CDR3: TGTGCCAGTAGTACGGGCCATAGCACAGATACGCAGTATTTT. Protein: CASSTGHSTDTQYF.

The CDR3 is CASSNAREGVGYTF. The CDR3 DNA is TGTGCCAGCAGCAACGCCCGTGAGGGGGTAGGCTACACCTTC. The chain has TRBV21-1 and TRBJ1-2; the DNA was not used to check the table's D call, TRBD1. TRBV21-1 is tagged as a pseudogene. CDR3 size: 14 residues.

This chain uses TRBV19 with TRBJ2-1; D remains ambiguous. The CDR3 has 17 residues. The ends were cut back, 0 bases at V and 3 bases at J, with 15 bases in the middle. Germline CDR1 LNHDA, CDR2 SQIVND (reference sequence). The CDR3, as DNA: TGTGCCAGTAGTATAGATGGCGCAGGCACCCTCTACAATGAGCAGTTCTTC. Translated, it gives CASSIDGAGTLYNEQFF.

The chain links TRBV19 to TRBJ2-2; D is unclear. From germline, CDR1 is LNHDA and CDR2 SQIVND (reference sequence). The CDR3 spans 16 residues. The germline V and J ends were trimmed by 1 base and 0 bases, with 9 bases remaining between them. The CDR3 protein is CASSIVAGANTGELFF. In DNA form, the CDR3 reads TGTGCCAGTAGTATAGTAGCTGGGGCGAACACCGGGGAGCTGTTTTTT.

The rearrangement joins TRBV5-1 to TRBJ1-1; no clear D gene. CDR3 length: 14 amino acids. V dropped 4 bases and J dropped 1 base, with 11 bases sitting between them. The germline V gene encodes CDR1 SGHRS and CDR2 YFSETQ. The CDR3 coding sequence is TGCGCCAGCAGCCTCACAGTAGCGAACACTGAAGCTTTCTTT. Its translation: CASSLTVANTEAFF.

The CDR3 spells CASSQSHGTSYSYEQYF. CDR3 bases: TGCGCCAGCAGTCAATCCCACGGGACTAGCTATTCCTACGAGCAGTACTTC. The chain recombines TRBV23-1 with TRBJ2-7; 9 nucleotides line up with TRBD2. TRBV23-1 is sorted into the ORF group, with uncertain function. This CDR3 region has 17 residues. J was trimmed by 1 base and V by 0 bases; bases with no gene match: 7.

The chain has TRBV6-6 and TRBJ1-1; perhaps TRBD1 as D (6 bases). This CDR3 has 13 amino acids. The V gene lost 7 bases and the J gene lost 1 base, with 10 bases spanning the gap. Per germline, CDR1 MNHNY and CDR2 SVGAGI (reference sequence). The CDR3 reads CASMRTENTEAFF. Written as DNA, the CDR3 is TGTGCCAGCATGAGGACAGAGAACACTGAAGCTTTCTTT.

This chain joins TRBV11-2 and TRBJ2-1; TRBD2 matches 13 bases. This CDR3 has 17 residues. The ends lost 0 bases at V and 4 bases at J; junction bases unmatched: 3. Germline CDR1 is SGHAT and CDR2 is FQNNGV. CDR3 residues: CASSLERLAGGYNEQFF. The CDR3 DNA follows: TGTGCCAGCAGCTTAGAAAGACTAGCGGGAGGATACAATGAGCAGTTCTTC. Full variable domain (rest looked up from reference TRBV11-2 and TRBJ2-1): EAGVAQSPRYKIIEKRQSVAFWCNPISGHATLYWYQQILGQGPKLLIQFQNNGVVDDSQLPKDRFSAERLKGVDSTLKIQPAKLEDSAVYLCASSLERLAGGYNEQFFGPGTRLTVL.

V gene TRBV7-9 combines with J gene TRBJ2-1; TRBD1 aligns across 9 bases. This CDR3 is 14 amino acids long. In germline, CDR1 is SEHNR, CDR2 FQNEAQ (reference sequence). The ends lost 6 bases at V and 9 bases at J; junction bases unmatched: 9. The CDR3 DNA sequence: TGTGCCAGCAGATATCCACAGGGGGCGGGTGAGCAGTTCTTC. Amino acids: CASRYPQGAGEQFF.

V is TRBV7-6 and J is TRBJ2-1; TRBD2 aligns across 8 bases. This CDR3 comprises 14 residues. J gave up 5 bases and V 5 bases, and 5 bases lay outside the gene matches. CDR1 and CDR2 (germline): SGHVS, FNYEAQ. This CDR3 reads CASSPSGRHNEQFF. CDR3 nucleotides: TGTGCCAGCAGCCCTAGCGGGCGGCACAATGAGCAGTTCTTC. Filled out from reference TRBV7-6 and TRBJ2-1, the complete variable domain reads GAGVSQSPRYKVTKRGQDVALRCDPISGHVSLYWYRQALGQGPEFLTYFNYEAQQDKSGLPNDRFSAERPEGSISTLTIQRTEQRDSAMYRCASSPSGRHNEQFFGPGTRLTVL.